This entry is about one T cell receptor beta chain. Its antigen is not yet known. One end of the junction is discordant with germline, which a read error may explain. This sample is drawn from a study of Graves' ophthalmopathy and Graves' hyperthyroidism (dated by TCRdb to 2016 to 2018). Some background on the complete study: Peripheral blood was collected before any treatment was given, at the time of initial diagnosis. The study used signatures of the TCR beta repertoire to tell Graves' ophthalmopathy apart from Graves' hyperthyroidism and to predict which patients would progress to ophthalmopathy. In total, approximately 130 blood samples were TCR-sequenced: approximately 42 ophthalmopathy, 75 hyperthyroidism and some 17 hyperthyroidism-to-ophthalmopathy patients. To explore V-J signatures distinguishing ophthalmopathy from hyperthyroidism, a discovery set of roughly 100 patients (43 ophthalmopathy, roughly 60 stable hyperthyroidism) was enrolled. For independent validation, a separate cohort was made up of around 18 hyperthyroidism patients plus 17 patients who later progressed from hyperthyroidism to ophthalmopathy. In roughly 6 hyperthyroidism patients, T-cell repertoires of thyroid tissue and blood were compared. Following sample collection, hyperthyroidism patients were given methimazole at a starting dose of 30 mg daily, and ophthalmopathy patients were given high-dose intravenous methylprednisolone. The 100 or so discovery patients were randomly divided into training and test sets at a 7:3 ratio. The research as a whole found: No statistical method was used to predetermine the sample size, and group allocation was not hidden from the investigators. In cross-validation, the 13-signature model distinguished ophthalmopathy from stable hyperthyroidism with more than 85% sensitivity and over 81% specificity, while in the test set the corresponding values were approximately 80% and 75%. Most of the expanded thyroid clonotypes with a frequency above 0.001 were also detected in blood, and it was suggested that the thyroid immune response may be reflected by blood repertoires. In validation, the model predicted ophthalmopathy progression with about 70% sensitivity and approximately 75% specificity; approximately 12 predicted patients were CT-confirmed with GO in a median of approximately 6.5 months.

The CDR3 sequence holds 14 residues, the cysteine and phenylalanine included. Only the CDR3 region is kept as DNA, spanning 42 bases read in frame from base 1. Hyperthyroidism was defined as stable when no progression to ophthalmopathy occurred within 18 months of follow-up. Patients with hyperthyroidism were aged 18 to 65 years, had been newly diagnosed, and had a disease duration of less than 2 months. Patients with other autoimmune diseases, uncontrolled infections, pregnancy or lactation were excluded from the study. Clinical symptoms, serum thyroxine, TRAb, thyroid ultrasound and orbital computed tomography formed the basis of the diagnosis. Ficoll-Paque density gradient centrifugation was used to isolate PBMCs from around 10 ml of fresh peripheral blood. Total RNA was extracted with Trizol reagent and quality-checked on an Agilent 2100 Bioanalyzer. For repertoire sequencing, the TCR beta CDR3 regions were amplified from RNA transcripts. A first-round RT-PCR used HTBI primers with the Qiagen OneStep RT-PCR kit, followed by a second-round multiplex PCR, size selection and purification. Libraries were sequenced paired-end with 100 bp reads on an Illumina HiSeq2000. In the paper's pipeline: SOAPnuke was used to process the reads, throwing out any read that had adapters, had uncalled bases, had a mean Phred below 15, or lacked an exact constant-primer or identifier match. High-quality paired reads were merged with COPE v1.2.5. Unique nucleotide sequences were defined as clonotypes and aligned to IMGT TRB V, D and J references using MiTCR v1.1. Analysis was restricted to V-J combinations with a frequency above 0.0001, which covered approximately 99% of repertoires. A TCR clonal expansion and chaos score per V-J combination was defined as the ratio of F50 clonal expansion to chaos observed in the TCRdist matrix. Welch's t-statistics and random forest were used to narrow the features down to about twelve V-J combinations, which were then fed into a naive Bayes classifier. The similarity between thyroid and blood repertoires was quantified using the Morisita-Horn index. The raw public data were reprocessed by TCRdb itself: fastp quality trimming at Q25, MiXCR clonotype calling, in-frame beta chains only. Rows are combined by CDR3 protein, so each entry shows the most common genes and DNA. TCRdb, rather than the study authors, made the V and J calls. This sample lists about 620,000 distinct CDR3 sequences; 22% were detected once. Approximately 6.5% of the sample is held by the ten biggest clonotypes.

Sequencing was performed on peripheral blood. The sequence derives from a woman aged 18-29 years with stable Graves' hyperthyroidism. Some clones in this sample may be carry-over from other donors' samples. Donor details come from another sample of the same person, matched by shared clones. Here the chain combines TRBV12-3 or TRBV12-4 and TRBJ2-2; 10 central bases correspond to TRBD2. At the DNA level, the sequence is TGTGCCAGCAGCCGACTAGCGGGTCACGGGGAGTTGTTTTTT. It translates as CASSRLAGHGELFF.